This entry is about one TCR beta chain. The antigen is not known. Germline V gene sequence: CDR1 SGHAT, CDR2 FQNNGV. CDR3 length: 14 amino acids. V lost 1 base and J lost 2, with 9 bases in between. This record belongs to a study of shared clonotypes between healthy human individuals. General observations from the study: Deeper or shallower sequencing was expected to change how clonotypes are shared among donors.

In the source study's methods: Filtering differed because ImmunoSEQ produced junction-only sequences that carried no quality scores. TCRdb's copy holds only in-frame clones and misses some; the assay was immunoSEQ multiplex PCR. The DNA gave D and trimming, while V, J and clone size come from that table. The table has 400,000 to 550,000 clones, 70% to 85% seen once. Sequenced input: PBMCs. This receptor was obtained from a woman aged 40 to 50 in good health. Some clones in this sample may be carry-over from other donors' samples. This chain links TRBV11-2 with TRBJ2-7; perhaps TRBD2 as D (6 bases). The CDR3 region is CASSLGRGAYEQYF. As DNA, the CDR3 is TGTGCCAGCAGCTTAGGGCGGGGAGCCTACGAGCAGTACTTC. Based on the CDR3 plus reference TRBV11-2 and TRBJ2-7, the full variable domain is EAGVAQSPRYKIIEKRQSVAFWCNPISGHATLYWYQQILGQGPKLLIQFQNNGVVDDSQLPKDRFSAERLKGVDSTLKIQPAKLEDSAVYLCASSLGRGAYEQYFGPGTRLTVT.